This T cell receptor (beta chain) was captured in a study of spatial heterogeneity in lung cancer. This clonotype was found a few times. TCRdb reprocessed the 5' RACE reads via MiXCR and lists one record per CDR3 protein. The sample has tens of thousands of distinct CDR3 sequences, approximately 12% seen once. Noted time point: sample taken at primary tumor resection. Samples came from 60 to 75 TRACERx patients with untreated early-stage lung cancer. CDR1 DFQATT and CDR2 SNEGSKA come from the germline V gene (reference sequence). This CDR3 has 15 amino acids. Trimming took off 3 bases at V and 1 base at J, with 12 bases between the two ends.

The chain employs TRBV20-1 and TRBJ1-4; D is possibly TRBD1 (6 bases). Source: PBMCs, taken at surgery. This TCR was sampled from a male donor with early-stage non-small cell lung cancer. The CDR3 sequence is CSASSHRVTNEKLFF. Written as DNA, the CDR3 is TGCAGTGCTAGCTCCCACAGGGTAACTAATGAAAAACTGTTTTTT.